Listed below are T cell receptor beta chains from one sample, sequenced in a study of blood T cell repertoires in COVID-19. Method: immunoSEQ multiplex PCR; TCRdb's copy keeps in-frame clones and lacks some. The sample has over 90,000 clones; roughly 90% are singletons. Sequences were obtained from peripheral blood. The receptors originated from a woman in her forties or fifties with COVID-19, enrolled during active disease. The CDR3 runs from the conserved cysteine through the conserved F or W. A D gene is named only where the DNA matches it firmly. Not all rows give a size; the values are once, few, many and, for expanded clones, a class.

-	TRBD1	TRBV19	TRBJ1-5	TGTGCCAGTAAGAGGGGACAGGGGAGTGCGGTAGATCAGCCCCAGCATTTT	CASKRGQGSAVDQPQHF
-	-	TRBV14	TRBJ2-5	TGTGCCAGCAGCCAAGTGGGGCGCGTGGGGGGACAAGAGACCCAGTACTTC	CASSQVGRVGGQETQYF
once	TRBD1	TRBV5-1	TRBJ1-1	TGCGCCAGCAGCCGACAGGGAGATTTGTACACTGAAGCTTTCTTT	CASSRQGDLYTEAFF
-	TRBD1	TRBV6-4	TRBJ1-2	TGTGCCAGCAGTGACGGGACAGACTTCTATGGCTACACCTTC	CASSDGTDFYGYTF
-	-	TRBV10-3	TRBJ2-2	TGTGCCATCAGTGAGGTGGGGGGACCCACCGGGGAGCTGTTTTTT	CAISEVGGPTGELFF
-	-	TRBV20-1	TRBJ1-2	TGCAGTGCTAGTTTACGCCGCGGATCCTGGGAGGGCTACACCTTC	CSASLRRGSWEGYTF
-	-	TRBV5-1	TRBJ2-2	TGCGCCAGCAGCTTACCACAGGGAGAAAACACCGGGGAGCTGTTTTTT	CASSLPQGENTGELFF
-	TRBD2	TRBV11-3	TRBJ2-1	TGTGCCAGCAGCCGAAGGGCGGGGGGGGAGACCAATGAGCAGTTCTTC	CASSRRAGGETNEQFF
-	-	TRBV18	TRBJ2-7	TGTGCCAGCTCAACGGGGGGGGAAGGGACAGCTTTCTCCTACGAGCAGTACTTC	CASSTGGEGTAFSYEQYF
-	TRBD1	TRBV27	TRBJ2-1	TGTGCCAGCAGTATTGACAGGGGCCCTTACAATGAGCAGTTCTTC	CASSIDRGPYNEQFF
-	-	TRBV20-1	TRBJ2-1	TGCAGTGCTAGTCGGCAGGGTCATGAGCAGTTCTTC	CSASRQGHEQFF
-	-	TRBV28	TRBJ2-1	TGTGCCAGCAGTTTCGCGGGGAAGAGACACAATGAGCAGTTCTTC	CASSFAGKRHNEQFF
once	TRBD1	TRBV5-1	TRBJ1-2	TGCGCCAGCAGCGGCGGACAGGGTGCGGTCTATGGCTACACCTTC	CASSGGQGAVYGYTF
-	-	TRBV27	TRBJ2-7	TGTGCCAGCAGTTCAGGGTTACCTTACGAGCAGTACTTC	CASSSGLPYEQYF
-	TRBD1	TRBV19	TRBJ1-2	TGTGCCAGTAGCCCGACGGGACAGCTCTATGGCTACACCTTC	CASSPTGQLYGYTF
-	TRBD1	TRBV24-1	TRBJ2-5	TGTGCCACCAGTGATGGACAGGTAGGAGAGACCCAGTACTTC	CATSDGQVGETQYF
-	-	TRBV11-2	TRBJ2-5	TGTGCCAGCACCACGGATCGGGGGAGTTCAGAGACCCAGTACTTC	CASTTDRGSSETQYF
few	-	TRBV29-1	TRBJ1-2	TGCAGCGCCTTATACACCTTCTATGGCTACACCTTC	CSALYTFYGYTF